This entry describes one T cell receptor beta chain. What it recognizes is unknown. Then a second PCR, running roughly 7 to 11 cycles, was carried out with a sample-barcoded 5' primer and a J-beta primer mix. TCRdb reanalysed the 5' RACE reads using MiXCR and keeps one entry per CDR3 protein. The data contain some 320,000 distinct CDR3 sequences, around 30% of them singletons. This record belongs to a study of blood T cells in healthy people across ages. General study findings and limits: Unknown CMV status may confound age-related changes in expanded clones.

This CDR3 has 16 residues. The ends lost 5 bases at V and 1 base at J; junction bases unmatched: 6. This clonotype originated in a woman aged 70-85 years in good health. Sequenced input: blood. The chain recombines TRBV12-3 or TRBV12-4 with TRBJ2-5; TRBD2 matches 11 bases. CDR3 DNA: TGTGCCAGCAGTCCGCTTGGGACTAGCGGCCAAGAGACCCAGTACTTC. Its translation: CASSPLGTSGQETQYF.